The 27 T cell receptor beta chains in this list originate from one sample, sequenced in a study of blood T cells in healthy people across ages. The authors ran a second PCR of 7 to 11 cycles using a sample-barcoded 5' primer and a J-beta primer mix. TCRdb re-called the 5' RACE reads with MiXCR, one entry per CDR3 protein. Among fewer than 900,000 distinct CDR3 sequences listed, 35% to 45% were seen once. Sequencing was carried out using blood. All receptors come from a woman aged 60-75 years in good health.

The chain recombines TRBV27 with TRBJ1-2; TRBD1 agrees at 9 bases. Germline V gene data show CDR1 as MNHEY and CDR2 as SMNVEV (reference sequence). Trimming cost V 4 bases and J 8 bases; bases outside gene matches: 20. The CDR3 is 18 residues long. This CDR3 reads CASSSMLTRTGESGGYTF. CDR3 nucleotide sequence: TGTGCCAGCAGTTCTATGCTAACCCGGACAGGGGAGTCGGGCGGCTACACCTTC.

This CDR3 is CASSKQAPYNEQYF. CDR3 coding DNA: TGTGCCAGCAGCAAGCAGGCCCCCTACAATGAGCAGTACTTC. V gene TRBV21-1 combines with J gene TRBJ2-4; TRBD1 is the table's D call and was not checked against the DNA. TRBV21-1 is tagged as a pseudogene. The CDR3 has 14 amino acids.

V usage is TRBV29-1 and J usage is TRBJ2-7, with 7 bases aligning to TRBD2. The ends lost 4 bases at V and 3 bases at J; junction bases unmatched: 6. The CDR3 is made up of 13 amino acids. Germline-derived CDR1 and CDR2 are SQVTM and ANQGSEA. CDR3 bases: TGCAGCGTTGGGAGTGGGACTAACTACGAGCAGTACTTC. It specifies CSVGSGTNYEQYF.

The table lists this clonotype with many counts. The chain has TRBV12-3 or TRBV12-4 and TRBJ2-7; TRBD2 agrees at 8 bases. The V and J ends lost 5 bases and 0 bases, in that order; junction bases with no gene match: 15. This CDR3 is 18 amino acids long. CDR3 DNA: TGTGCCAGCAGTGCCGGTCCCGCGGGACTAGGGACCTCCTACGAGCAGTACTTC. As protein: CASSAGPAGLGTSYEQYF.

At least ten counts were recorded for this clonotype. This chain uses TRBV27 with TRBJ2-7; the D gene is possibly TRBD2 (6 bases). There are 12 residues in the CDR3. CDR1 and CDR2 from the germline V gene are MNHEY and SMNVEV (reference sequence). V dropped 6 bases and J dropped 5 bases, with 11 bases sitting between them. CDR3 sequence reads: CASSLGGDEQYF. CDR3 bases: TGTGCCAGCAGCTTAGGAGGGGACGAGCAGTACTTC.

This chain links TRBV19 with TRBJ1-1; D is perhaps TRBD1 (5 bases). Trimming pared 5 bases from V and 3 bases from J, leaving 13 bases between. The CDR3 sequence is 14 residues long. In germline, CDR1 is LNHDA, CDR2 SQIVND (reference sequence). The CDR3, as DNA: TGTGCCAGTAGTGGGGGACTTCTGGACACTGAAGCTTTCTTT. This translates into CASSGGLLDTEAFF.

The CDR3 bases are TGTGCCAGCAGCGTTACCGGACTAGCGGGAATAGAGACCCAGTACTTC. This codes for CASSVTGLAGIETQYF. The genes are TRBV9 and TRBJ2-5; 12 nucleotides line up with TRBD2. This CDR3 is built from 16 residues. Germline loops: CDR1 SGDLS, CDR2 YYNGEE. With V trimmed by 2 bases and J by 4 bases, 6 bases remained unmatched. Full variable domain (rest looked up from reference TRBV9 and TRBJ2-5): DSGVTQTPKHLITATGQRVTLRCSPRSGDLSVYWYQQSLDQGLQFLIQYYNGEERAKGNILERFSAQQFPDLHSELNLSSLELGDSALYFCASSVTGLAGIETQYFGPGTRLLVL.

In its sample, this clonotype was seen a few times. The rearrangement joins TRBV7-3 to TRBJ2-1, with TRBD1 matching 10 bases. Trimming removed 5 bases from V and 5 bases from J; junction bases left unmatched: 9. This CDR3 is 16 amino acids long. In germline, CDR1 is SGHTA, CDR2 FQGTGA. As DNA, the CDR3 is TGTGCCAGCAGCCGAACCCGGGACAGGGGTAACAATGAGCAGTTCTTC. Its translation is CASSRTRDRGNNEQFF. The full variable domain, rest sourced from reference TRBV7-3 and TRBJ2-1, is GAGVSQTPSNKVTEKGKYVELRCDPISGHTALYWYRQSLGQGPEFLIYFQGTGAADDSGLPNDRFFAVRPEGSVSTLKIQRTERGDSAVYLCASSRTRDRGNNEQFFGPGTRLTVL.

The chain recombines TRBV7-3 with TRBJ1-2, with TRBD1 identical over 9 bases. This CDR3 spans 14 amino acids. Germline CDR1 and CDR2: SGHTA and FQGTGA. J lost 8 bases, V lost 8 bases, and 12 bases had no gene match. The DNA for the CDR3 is TGTGCCAGCGGATCACAGGGGGCGATTGGAGGCTACACCTTC. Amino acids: CASGSQGAIGGYTF.

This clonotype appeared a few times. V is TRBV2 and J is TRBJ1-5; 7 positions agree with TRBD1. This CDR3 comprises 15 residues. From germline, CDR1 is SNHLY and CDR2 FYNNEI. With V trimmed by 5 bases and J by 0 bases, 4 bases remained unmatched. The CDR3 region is CASSSGQASNQPQHF. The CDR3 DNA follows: TGTGCCAGCAGTTCAGGACAGGCTAGCAATCAGCCCCAGCATTTT.

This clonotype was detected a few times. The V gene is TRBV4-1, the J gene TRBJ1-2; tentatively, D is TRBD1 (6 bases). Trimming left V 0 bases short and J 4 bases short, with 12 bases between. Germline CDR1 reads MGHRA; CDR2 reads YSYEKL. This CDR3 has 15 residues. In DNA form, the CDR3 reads TGCGCCAGCAGCCAAGAGTCTACAGGGCCCTATGGCTACACCTTC. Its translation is CASSQESTGPYGYTF.

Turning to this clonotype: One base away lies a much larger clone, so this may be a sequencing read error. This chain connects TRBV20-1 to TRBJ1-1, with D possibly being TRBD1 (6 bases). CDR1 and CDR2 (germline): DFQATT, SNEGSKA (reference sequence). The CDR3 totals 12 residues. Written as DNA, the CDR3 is TGCGGGACCGACAGGTCAAACACTGAAGCTTTCTTT. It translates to CGTDRSNTEAFF.

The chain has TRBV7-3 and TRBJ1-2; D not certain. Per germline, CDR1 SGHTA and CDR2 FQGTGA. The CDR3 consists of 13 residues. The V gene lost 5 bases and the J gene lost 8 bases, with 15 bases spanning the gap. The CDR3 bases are TGTGCCAGCAGCGCCGGGCCCGAGGCCGGCTACACCTTC. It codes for CASSAGPEAGYTF.

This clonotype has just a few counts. CDR3 coding DNA: TGCGCCAGCAGTGAGTCGCAGGCCCGAGGGCCCTACAATGAGCAGTTCTTC. Protein: CASSESQARGPYNEQFF. V is TRBV10-1 and J is TRBJ2-1, with D tentatively TRBD2 (5 bases). Trimming stripped 0 bases from V and 2 bases from J, with 14 bases between. The CDR3 runs to 17 residues. Germline assignment: CDR1 WNHNN and CDR2 SYGVQD (reference sequence).

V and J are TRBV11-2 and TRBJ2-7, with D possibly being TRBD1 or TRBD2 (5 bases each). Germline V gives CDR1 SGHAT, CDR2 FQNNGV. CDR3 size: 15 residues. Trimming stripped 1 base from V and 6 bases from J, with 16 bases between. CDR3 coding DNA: TGTGCCAGCAGCTTAGGAGCGGCAGGGCTCGTCGAGCAGTACTTC. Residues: CASSLGAAGLVEQYF.

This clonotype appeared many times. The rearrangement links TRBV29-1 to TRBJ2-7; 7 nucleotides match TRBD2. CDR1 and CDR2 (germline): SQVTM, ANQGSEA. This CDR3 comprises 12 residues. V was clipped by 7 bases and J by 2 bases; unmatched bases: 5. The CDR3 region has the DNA TGCAGCGCGGCGGGAGCCGCCTACGAGCAGTACTTC. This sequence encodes CSAAGAAYEQYF.

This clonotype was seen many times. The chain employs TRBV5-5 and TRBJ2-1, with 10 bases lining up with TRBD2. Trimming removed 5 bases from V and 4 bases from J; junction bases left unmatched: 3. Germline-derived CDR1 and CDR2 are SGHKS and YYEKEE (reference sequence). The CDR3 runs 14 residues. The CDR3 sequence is CASRWTSGYNEQFF. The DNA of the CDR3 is TGTGCCAGCAGGTGGACTAGCGGTTACAATGAGCAGTTCTTC.

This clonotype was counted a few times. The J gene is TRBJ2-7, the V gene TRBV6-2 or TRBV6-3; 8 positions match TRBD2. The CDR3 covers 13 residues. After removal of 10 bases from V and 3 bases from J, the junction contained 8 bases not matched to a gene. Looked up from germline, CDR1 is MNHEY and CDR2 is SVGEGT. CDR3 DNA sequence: TGTGCCACCGGGGTAGCGGGGAGCTACGAGCAGTACTTC. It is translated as CATGVAGSYEQYF.

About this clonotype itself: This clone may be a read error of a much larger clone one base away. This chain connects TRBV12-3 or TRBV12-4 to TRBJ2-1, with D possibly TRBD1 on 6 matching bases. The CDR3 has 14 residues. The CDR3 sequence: CACSNSQGRNEQFF. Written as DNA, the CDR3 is TGTGCCTGCAGTAACTCACAGGGAAGAAATGAGCAGTTCTTC.

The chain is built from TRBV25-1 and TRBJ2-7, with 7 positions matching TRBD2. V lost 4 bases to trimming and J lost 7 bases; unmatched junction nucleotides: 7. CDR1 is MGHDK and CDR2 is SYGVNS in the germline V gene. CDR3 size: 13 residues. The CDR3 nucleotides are TGTGCCAGCAGTGGAACCGGGACTAATGAGCAGTACTTC. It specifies CASSGTGTNEQYF.

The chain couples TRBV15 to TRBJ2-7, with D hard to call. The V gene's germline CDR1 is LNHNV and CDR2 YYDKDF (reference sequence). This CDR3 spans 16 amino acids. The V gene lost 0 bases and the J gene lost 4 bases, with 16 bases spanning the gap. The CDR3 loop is CATSRDDAAPSYEQYF. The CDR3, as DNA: TGTGCCACCAGCAGAGATGATGCGGCTCCTAGTTACGAGCAGTACTTC. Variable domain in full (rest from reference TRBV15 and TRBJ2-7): DAMVIQNPRYQVTQFGKPVTLSCSQTLNHNVMYWYQQKSSQAPKLLFHYYDKDFNNEADTPDNFQSRRPNTSFCFLDIRSPGLGDTAMYLCATSRDDAAPSYEQYFGPGTRLTVT.

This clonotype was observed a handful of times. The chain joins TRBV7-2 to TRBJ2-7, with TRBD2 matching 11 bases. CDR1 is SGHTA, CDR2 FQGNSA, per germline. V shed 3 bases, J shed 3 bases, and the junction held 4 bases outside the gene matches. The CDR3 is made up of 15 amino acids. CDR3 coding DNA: TGTGCCAGCAGCTTCGATAGCGGGAGGGTCTACGAGCAGTACTTC. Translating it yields CASSFDSGRVYEQYF.

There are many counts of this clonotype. The CDR3 DNA sequence: TGCGCCAGCAGCCAGTCTAGGGTAGGTGAGCAGTTCTTC. Amino acids: CASSQSRVGEQFF. V is TRBV4-3 and J is TRBJ2-1; D is uncertain. The germline CDR1 and CDR2 sequences are LGHNA and YSLEER. Trimming pared 3 bases from V and 9 bases from J, leaving 12 bases between. The length of the CDR3 is 13 residues.

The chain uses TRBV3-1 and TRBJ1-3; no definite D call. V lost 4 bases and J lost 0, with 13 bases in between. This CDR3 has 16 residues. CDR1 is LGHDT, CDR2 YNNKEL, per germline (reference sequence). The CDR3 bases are TGTGCCAGCAGCCCTATACAGTCAGTCTCTGGAAACACCATATATTTT. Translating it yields CASSPIQSVSGNTIYF.

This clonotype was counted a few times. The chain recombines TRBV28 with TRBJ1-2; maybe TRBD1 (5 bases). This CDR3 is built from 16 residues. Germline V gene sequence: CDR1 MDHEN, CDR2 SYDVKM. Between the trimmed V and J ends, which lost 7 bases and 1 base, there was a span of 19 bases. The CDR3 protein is CASMADNAPINYGYTF. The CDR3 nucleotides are TGTGCCAGCATGGCGGACAACGCCCCTATTAACTATGGCTACACCTTC.

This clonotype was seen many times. CDR3 region: CASSYSSFYNEQFF. CDR3 bases: TGTGCCAGCAGTTACTCGAGTTTTTACAATGAGCAGTTCTTC. This chain joins TRBV6-2 or TRBV6-3 and TRBJ2-1, with D unclear. The CDR3 contains 14 residues. Germline CDR1 reads MNHEY; CDR2 reads SVGEGT. Trimming removed 0 bases at V and 4 bases at J, with 7 bases between.

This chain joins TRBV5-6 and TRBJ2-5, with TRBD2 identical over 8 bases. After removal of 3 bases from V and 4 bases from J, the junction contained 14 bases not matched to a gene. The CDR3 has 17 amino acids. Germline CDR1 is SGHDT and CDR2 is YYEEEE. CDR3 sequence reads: CASSSDMGLVWGETQYF. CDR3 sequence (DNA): TGTGCCAGCAGCTCGGATATGGGACTAGTGTGGGGAGAGACCCAGTACTTC.